The 18 T cell receptor beta chains in this list originate from one sample, sequenced in a study of T cells in localized non-small cell lung cancer. Sequencing was performed with immunoSEQ multiplex PCR; in TCRdb, only in-frame clones are kept and a portion is missing. The sample shows some 30,000 clones, approximately 78% of them seen only once. The specimen was peripheral blood, collected before any cancer treatment. The receptors come from a male donor aged 60 or older with stage II squamous cell lung carcinoma.

This chain connects TRBV19 to TRBJ2-3; D may be TRBD2 (5 bases). The germline V gene has CDR1 LNHDA and CDR2 SQIVND (reference sequence). This CDR3 contains 14 residues. Trimming cost V 5 bases and J 2 bases, with 11 bases left between them. The CDR3 nucleotides read TGTGCCAGTAGTCCCGGACTTGTCACAGATACGCAGTATTTT. It is translated as CASSPGLVTDTQYF.

The rearrangement links TRBV9 to TRBJ2-1; 11 positions agree with TRBD1. V trimming: 4 bases; J trimming: 6 bases; junction bases outside the gene matches: 6. Germline values: CDR1 SGDLS, CDR2 YYNGEE. The CDR3 is made up of 15 amino acids. CDR3 in DNA: TGTGCCAGCAGCCCGGGACAGGGGGTTGGCAATGAGCAGTTCTTC. Protein: CASSPGQGVGNEQFF.

The CDR3 reads CSASARETQYF. CDR3 coding DNA: TGCAGTGCTAGCGCCAGGGAGACCCAGTACTTC. The chain uses TRBV20-1 and TRBJ2-5; the D is unclear. This CDR3 contains 11 residues. From germline, CDR1 is DFQATT and CDR2 SNEGSKA (reference sequence). The germline V and J ends were trimmed by 3 bases and 5 bases, with 7 bases remaining between them.

This clone was seen more than once but under ten times. The chain is built from TRBV29-1 and TRBJ1-1, with D perhaps TRBD1 (5 bases). CDR3 length: 11 residues. Germline V CDR1 and CDR2: SQVTM, ANQGSEA. Trimming left V 6 bases short and J 3 bases short, with 8 bases between. In DNA, the CDR3 is TGCAGCGTCTTCAGGGACACTGAAGCTTTCTTT. It translates to CSVFRDTEAFF. Full variable domain (missing parts from reference TRBV29-1 and TRBJ1-1): SAVISQKPSRDICQRGTSLTIQCQVDSQVTMMFWYRQQPGQSLTLIATANQGSEATYESGFVIDKFPISRPNLTFSTLTVSNMSPEDSSIYLCSVFRDTEAFFGQGTRLTVV.

This chain connects TRBV11-2 to TRBJ2-1; D is possibly TRBD2 (6 bases). Trimming shortened V by 5 bases and J by 5 bases, and 10 bases separated the two germline ends. The CDR3 sequence is 13 residues long. In germline, CDR1 is SGHAT, CDR2 FQNNGV. The chain's CDR3 is CASSLGLHNEQFF. The CDR3 bases are TGTGCCAGCAGCCTTGGACTACACAATGAGCAGTTCTTC.

The rearrangement joins TRBV2 to TRBJ2-3, with TRBD2 matching over 7 bases. J was trimmed by 0 bases and V by 11 bases; bases with no gene match: 11. Germline CDR1 and CDR2: SNHLY and FYNNEI. This CDR3 is built from 15 residues. CDR3 nucleotide sequence: TGTGCCGGGGGGGTCGGGACTACAAGCACAGATACGCAGTATTTT. This gives the protein CAGGVGTTSTDTQYF. Supplemented by reference TRBV2 and TRBJ2-3, the full variable domain reads EPEVTQTPSHQVTQMGQEVILRCVPISNHLYFYWYRQILGQKVEFLVSFYNNEISEKSEIFDDQFSVERPDGSNFTLKIRSTKLEDSAMYFCAGGVGTTSTDTQYFGPGTRLTVL.

The rearrangement uses TRBV30 and TRBJ1-5; tentatively, D is TRBD1 (5 bases). Germline assignment: CDR1 GTSNPN and CDR2 SVGIG (reference sequence). The V gene lost 3 bases and the J gene lost 3 bases, with 12 bases spanning the gap. This CDR3 is built from 14 residues. For the CDR3, the DNA is TGTGCCTGGAGCGCGGGCGGGGCCAATCAGCCCCAGCATTTT. This translates into CAWSAGGANQPQHF.

V usage is TRBV6-5 and J usage is TRBJ1-5; the match to TRBD1 covers 8 bases. CDR1 is MNHEY, CDR2 SVGAGI, per germline. The CDR3 consists of 15 residues. Germline trimming cut 5 bases from V and 6 bases from J; bases unmatched to any gene: 9. The CDR3 protein is CASSRGQGDTQPQHF. CDR3 coding DNA: TGTGCCAGCAGTCGAGGACAGGGAGATACTCAGCCCCAGCATTTT.

The gene calls are TRBV27 and TRBJ2-1; TRBD2 matches at 9 bases. Germline V lookup: CDR1 MNHEY, CDR2 SMNVEV (reference sequence). Trimming cost V 5 bases and J 4 bases; bases outside gene matches: 9. The CDR3 loop spans 16 amino acids. This CDR3 is CASSPRVAGVYNEQFF. DNA for the CDR3: TGTGCCAGCAGTCCTCGGGTAGCGGGGGTTTACAATGAGCAGTTCTTC.

As concerns this clone: The junction departs from the called germline gene at one end, perhaps through a read error. J is TRBJ1-5 and V is TRBV10-2; 7 positions agree with TRBD1. This CDR3 has 15 amino acids. Germline V CDR1 and CDR2: WSHSY, SAAADI. CDR3 nucleotides: TGTGCCAGCAGTACAGGGGTTTACAGCAATCAGCCCCAGCATTTT. This sequence encodes CASSTGVYSNQPQHF.

V and J are TRBV7-8 and TRBJ2-1, with 8 nucleotides matching TRBD2. Germline lookup yields CDR1 SGHVS and CDR2 FQNEAQ. The CDR3 covers 16 residues. V was pared by 1 base and J by 6 bases, with 8 bases of the junction left unmatched. In nucleotides, the CDR3 is TGTGCCAGCAGCTTAGGGCGCGGGGGGCCTTCCAATGAGCAGTTCTTC. Amino acid sequence: CASSLGRGGPSNEQFF.

The CDR3 DNA is TGTGCCAGCAGTCCGACAGGGGTGTACTATGGCTACACCTTC. As protein: CASSPTGVYYGYTF. The V and J genes are TRBV6-5 and TRBJ1-2, with TRBD1 matching 8 bases. With V trimmed by 5 bases and J by 3 bases, 5 bases remained unmatched. CDR1 and CDR2 (germline): MNHEY, SVGAGI. The CDR3 is made up of 14 amino acids.

This chain links TRBV30 with TRBJ1-1; D gene ambiguous. This CDR3 has 13 amino acids. Germline lookup yields CDR1 GTSNPN and CDR2 SVGIG (reference sequence). Trimming shortened V by 7 bases and J by 4 bases, and 16 bases separated the two germline ends. Here the CDR3 DNA reads TGTGCCTCTGTGCTAGGGTGGGGCACTGAAGCTTTCTTT. Amino acid sequence: CASVLGWGTEAFF.

The chain joins TRBV5-4 to TRBJ2-3; TRBD1 aligns across 8 bases. The V and J ends lost 4 bases and 4 bases, in that order; junction bases with no gene match: 2. Germline CDR1 and CDR2: SGHNT and YYREEE (reference sequence). The CDR3 consists of 13 residues. The CDR3 coding sequence is TGTGCCAGCAGCCTGGACAGGGCAGATACGCAGTATTTT. It translates to CASSLDRADTQYF. The whole variable domain, remainder taken from reference TRBV5-4 and TRBJ2-3, is ETGVTQSPTHLIKTRGQQVTLRCSSQSGHNTVSWYQQALGQGPQFIFQYYREEENGRGNFPPRFSGLQFPNYSSELNVNALELDDSALYLCASSLDRADTQYFGPGTRLTVL.

This chain uses TRBV10-3 with TRBJ1-6; D is undetermined. The V and J ends lost 6 bases and 7 bases respectively, with 13 bases between them. Germline CDR1 and CDR2: ENHRY and SYGVKD. This CDR3 has 14 amino acids. The CDR3 is CAIRPTFGNSPLHF. Here the CDR3 DNA reads TGTGCCATCAGGCCGACATTCGGAAATTCACCCCTCCACTTT.

This clone was seen a few times. This sequence joins TRBV4-1 and TRBJ2-4; tentative D call: TRBD1 (6 bases). The CDR3 covers 16 residues. Trimming took 0 bases from V and 5 from J, leaving 14 bases between them. Germline CDR1 MGHRA, CDR2 YSYEKL. CDR3 sequence: CASSQEAGARQNIQYF. The CDR3 DNA sequence: TGCGCCAGCAGCCAAGAGGCAGGGGCCAGACAAAACATTCAGTACTTC.

The chain carries TRBV5-4 and TRBJ1-6, with a tentative D call TRBD1 (6 bases). This CDR3 region has 14 residues. Trimming removed 4 bases at V and 5 bases at J, with 10 bases between. Germline V CDR1 and CDR2: SGHNT, YYREEE (reference sequence). The CDR3 reads CASSATGNNSPLHF. The CDR3 coding sequence is TGTGCCAGCAGCGCCACAGGGAATAATTCACCCCTCCACTTT.

The rearrangement uses TRBV14 and TRBJ1-1; TRBD1 might be the D (5 bases). Per the germline V gene, CDR1 is SGHDN and CDR2 is FVKESK. The CDR3 totals 11 residues. V was trimmed by 6 bases and J by 10 bases, leaving 12 bases between them. This CDR3 is CASSRGVRAFF. The CDR3 region has the DNA TGTGCCAGCAGTCGAGGGGTAAGAGCTTTCTTT.